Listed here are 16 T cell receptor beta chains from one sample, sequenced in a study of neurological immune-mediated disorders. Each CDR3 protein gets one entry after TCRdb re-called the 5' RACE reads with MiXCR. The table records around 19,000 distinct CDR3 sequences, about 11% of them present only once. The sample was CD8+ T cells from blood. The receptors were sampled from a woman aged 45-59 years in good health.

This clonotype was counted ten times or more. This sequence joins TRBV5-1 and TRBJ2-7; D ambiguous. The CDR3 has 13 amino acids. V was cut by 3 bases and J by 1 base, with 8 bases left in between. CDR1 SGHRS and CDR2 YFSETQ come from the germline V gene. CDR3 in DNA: TGCGCCAGCAGCTCTGCCCCTTCCTACGAGCAGTACTTC. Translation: CASSSAPSYEQYF.

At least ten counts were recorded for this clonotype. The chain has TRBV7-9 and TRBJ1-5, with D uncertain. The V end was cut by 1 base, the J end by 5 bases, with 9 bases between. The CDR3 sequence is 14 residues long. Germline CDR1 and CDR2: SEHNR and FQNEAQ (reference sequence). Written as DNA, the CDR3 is TGTGCCAGCAGCTTAGGGGTCAGGCATCAGCCCCAGCATTTT. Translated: CASSLGVRHQPQHF.

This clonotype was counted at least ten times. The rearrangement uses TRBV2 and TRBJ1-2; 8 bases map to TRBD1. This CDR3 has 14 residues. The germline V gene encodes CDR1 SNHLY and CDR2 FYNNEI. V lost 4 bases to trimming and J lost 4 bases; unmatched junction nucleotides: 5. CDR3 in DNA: TGTGCCAGCAGTGTTACAGGGGGTGCCTATGGCTACACCTTC. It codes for CASSVTGGAYGYTF.

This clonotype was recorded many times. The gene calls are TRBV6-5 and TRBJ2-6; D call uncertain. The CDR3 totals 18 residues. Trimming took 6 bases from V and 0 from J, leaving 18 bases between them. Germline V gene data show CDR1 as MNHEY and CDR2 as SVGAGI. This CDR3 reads CASSPRPGMGSGANVLTF. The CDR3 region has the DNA TGTGCCAGCAGCCCTCGGCCGGGTATGGGCTCTGGGGCCAACGTCCTGACTTTC.

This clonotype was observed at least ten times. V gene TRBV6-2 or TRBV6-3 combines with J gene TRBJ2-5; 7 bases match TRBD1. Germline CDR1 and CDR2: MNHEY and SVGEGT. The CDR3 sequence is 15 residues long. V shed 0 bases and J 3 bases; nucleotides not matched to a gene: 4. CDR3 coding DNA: TGTGCCAGCAGTTACTCGGGGACAGTCAAAGAGACCCAGTACTTC. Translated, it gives CASSYSGTVKETQYF.

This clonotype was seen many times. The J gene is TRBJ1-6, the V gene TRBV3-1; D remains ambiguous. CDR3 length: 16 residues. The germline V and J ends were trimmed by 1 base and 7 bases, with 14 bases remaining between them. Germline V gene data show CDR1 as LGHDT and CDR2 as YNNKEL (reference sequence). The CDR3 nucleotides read TGTGCCAGCAGCCAAGGGTCCGCAGGATGGAATTCACCCCTCCACTTT. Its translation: CASSQGSAGWNSPLHF.

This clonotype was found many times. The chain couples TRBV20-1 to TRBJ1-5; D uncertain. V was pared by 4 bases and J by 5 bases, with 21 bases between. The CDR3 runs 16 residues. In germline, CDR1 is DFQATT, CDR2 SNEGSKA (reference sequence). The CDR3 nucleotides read TGCAGTGCTAACGGGTACGAGGAGGGATCGGATCAGCCCCAGCATTTT. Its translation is CSANGYEEGSDQPQHF.

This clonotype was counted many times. The CDR3, as DNA: TGCAGCGTACTCAGGGGTAGAGGCTCAGATACGCAGTATTTT. Its protein product is CSVLRGRGSDTQYF. The chain couples TRBV29-1 to TRBJ2-3; a weak D match, TRBD1 (6 bases). CDR1 SQVTM and CDR2 ANQGSEA come from the germline V gene. Trimming took off 6 bases at V and 4 bases at J, with 17 bases between the two ends. This CDR3 spans 14 amino acids.

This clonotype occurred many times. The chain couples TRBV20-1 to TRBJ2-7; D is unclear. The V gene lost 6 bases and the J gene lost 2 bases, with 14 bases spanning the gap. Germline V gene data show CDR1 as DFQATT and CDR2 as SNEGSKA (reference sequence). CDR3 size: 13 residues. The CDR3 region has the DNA TGCAGTGCGCGAAACATCGAAACCTACGAGCAGTACTTC. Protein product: CSARNIETYEQYF.

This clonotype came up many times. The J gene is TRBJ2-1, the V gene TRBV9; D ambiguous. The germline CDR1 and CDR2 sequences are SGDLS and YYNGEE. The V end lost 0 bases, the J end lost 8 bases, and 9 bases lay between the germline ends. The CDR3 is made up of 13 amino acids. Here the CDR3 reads CASSVEGLDEQFF. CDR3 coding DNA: TGTGCCAGCAGCGTAGAGGGATTAGATGAGCAGTTCTTC.

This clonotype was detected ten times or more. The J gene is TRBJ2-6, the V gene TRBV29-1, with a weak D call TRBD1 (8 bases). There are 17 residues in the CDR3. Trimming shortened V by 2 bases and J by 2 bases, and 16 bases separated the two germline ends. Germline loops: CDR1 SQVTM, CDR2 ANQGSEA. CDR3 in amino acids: CSVESGQGGAGANVLTF. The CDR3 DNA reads TGCAGCGTTGAAAGCGGACAGGGAGGGGCTGGGGCCAACGTCCTGACTTTC. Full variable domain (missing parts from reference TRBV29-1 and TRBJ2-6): SAVISQKPSRDICQRGTSLTIQCQVDSQVTMMFWYRQQPGQSLTLIATANQGSEATYESGFVIDKFPISRPNLTFSTLTVSNMSPEDSSIYLCSVESGQGGAGANVLTFGAGSRLTVL.

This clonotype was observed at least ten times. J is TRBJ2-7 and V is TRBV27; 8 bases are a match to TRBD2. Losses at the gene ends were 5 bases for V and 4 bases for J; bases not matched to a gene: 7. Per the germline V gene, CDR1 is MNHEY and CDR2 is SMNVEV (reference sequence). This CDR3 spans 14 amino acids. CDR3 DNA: TGTGCCAGCAGTAAGACGGGGGGGGGGTACGAGCAGTACTTC. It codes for CASSKTGGGYEQYF.

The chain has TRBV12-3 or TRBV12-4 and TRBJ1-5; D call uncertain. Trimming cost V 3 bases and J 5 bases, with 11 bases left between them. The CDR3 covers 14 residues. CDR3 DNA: TGTGCCAGCAGTTTTAGGGCTGGGGATCAGCCCCAGCATTTT. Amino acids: CASSFRAGDQPQHF.

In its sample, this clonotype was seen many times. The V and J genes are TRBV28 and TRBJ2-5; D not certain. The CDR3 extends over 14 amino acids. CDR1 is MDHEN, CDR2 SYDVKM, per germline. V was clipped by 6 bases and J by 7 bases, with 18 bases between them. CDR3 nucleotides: TGTGCCAGCAGACCCCTGGCGACCGGCGGGACCCAGTACTTC. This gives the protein CASRPLATGGTQYF.

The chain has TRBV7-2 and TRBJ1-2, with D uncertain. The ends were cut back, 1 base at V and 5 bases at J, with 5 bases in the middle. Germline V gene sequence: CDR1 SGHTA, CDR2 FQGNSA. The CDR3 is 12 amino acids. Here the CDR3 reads CASSLETYGYTF. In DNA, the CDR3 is TGTGCCAGCAGCTTAGAGACTTATGGCTACACCTTC. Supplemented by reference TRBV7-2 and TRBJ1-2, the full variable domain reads GAGVSQSPSNKVTEKGKDVELRCDPISGHTALYWYRQSLGQGLEFLIYFQGNSAPDKSGLPSDRFSAERTGGSVSTLTIQRTQQEDSAVYLCASSLETYGYTFGSGTRLTVV.

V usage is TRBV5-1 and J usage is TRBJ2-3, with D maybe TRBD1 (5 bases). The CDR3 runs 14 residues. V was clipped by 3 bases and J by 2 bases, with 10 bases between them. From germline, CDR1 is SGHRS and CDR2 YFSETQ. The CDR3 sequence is CASSSRVPTDTQYF. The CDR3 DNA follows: TGCGCCAGCAGCTCCAGGGTACCCACAGATACGCAGTATTTT.